The sequence of this T cell receptor (beta chain) was determined in a study of blood T cell repertoires in COVID-19. Overall study context: Samples of COVID-19 (acute and convalescent) were obtained from the United States, Italy and Spain. PBMCs, B-cell-depleted T cells, or T cells provided the cDNA or gDNA that made up the material.

Original data processing: By means of reference gene primer amplification, nucleated cell counts were estimated. Clones were sequenced by immunoSEQ multiplex PCR, and TCRdb holds only the in-frame ones, with some missing. V, J and clone size were drawn from that table, and D and trimming were deduced from the DNA. The sample carries fewer than 400,000 clones, under 90% recorded once. The CDR3 is 13 residues long. Per the germline V gene, CDR1 is SGHTA and CDR2 is FQGTGA. Trimming shortened V by 6 bases and J by 2 bases, and 10 bases separated the two germline ends. Enrolment of Seattle patients took place during active infection, and they were followed longitudinally.

Sequenced sample: peripheral blood. The chain combines TRBV7-3 with TRBJ1-1; D may be TRBD1 (5 bases). The sequence was collected from a woman younger than 45 with COVID-19, enrolled during active disease. In DNA form, the CDR3 reads TGTGCCAGCAGACATGGGGCTAACACTGAAGCTTTCTTT. Protein sequence: CASRHGANTEAFF.